Listed here are 11 T cell receptor beta chains from one sample, sequenced in a study. TCRdb reprocessed the RT-PCR reads via MiXCR and lists one record per CDR3 protein. The repertoire holds about 680,000 distinct CDR3 sequences, around 14% seen once, with 3.6% in the top ten. Material for sequencing was memory CD4+ T cells from blood. These receptors all stem from a female donor in good health, serving as a healthy control.

The chain recombines TRBV3-1 with TRBJ2-7; possible D gene TRBD2, 5 bases. This CDR3 is 12 amino acids long. CDR1 is LGHDT, CDR2 YNNKEL, per germline (reference sequence). With 9 bases removed from V and 4 bases from J, the gap between germline ends came to 13 bases. The CDR3 nucleotides are TGTGCCAGTCGTTCCGAGGGATACGAGCAGTACTTC. This codes for CASRSEGYEQYF.

The chain couples TRBV2 to TRBJ1-2; D is unclear. V lost 4 bases and J 6 bases, leaving 9 bases between the germline ends. The CDR3 has 12 amino acids. The germline gives CDR1 SNHLY, CDR2 FYNNEI. CDR3: CASSVGGHGYTF. DNA of the CDR3: TGTGCCAGCAGTGTGGGAGGCCATGGCTACACCTTC.

This clonotype was observed many times. The V and J genes are TRBV20-1 and TRBJ1-2, with TRBD1 matching 7 bases. With V trimmed by 6 bases and J by 6 bases, 10 bases remained unmatched. Germline CDR1 DFQATT, CDR2 SNEGSKA (reference sequence). The CDR3 spans 13 residues. The CDR3 bases are TGCAGTGCACCCGGGACAGTATTTGATGGCTACACCTTC. The encoded protein is CSAPGTVFDGYTF.

This clonotype has a count of ten or more. This sequence joins TRBV20-1 and TRBJ2-7; D is unclear. Germline-derived CDR1 and CDR2 are DFQATT and SNEGSKA (reference sequence). The ends were cut back, 1 base at V and 3 bases at J, with 7 bases in the middle. CDR3 length: 12 residues. The DNA for the CDR3 is TGCAGTGCTAGAGGACTCGGCTACGAGCAGTACTTC. This codes for CSARGLGYEQYF.

This clonotype has just a few counts. The rearrangement links TRBV4-3 to TRBJ2-1; TRBD1 is a possible D gene (5 bases). The CDR3 runs 15 residues. The germline CDR1 and CDR2 sequences are LGHNA and YSLEER. V lost 1 base, J lost 7 bases, and 14 bases lay in between. CDR3 bases: TGCGCCAGCAGCCAAGTCGGTGACAGATCGAATGAGCAGTTCTTC. It yields the protein CASSQVGDRSNEQFF.

The V and J genes are TRBV7-6 and TRBJ1-3, with a possible D match to TRBD1 (6 bases). CDR1 SGHVS and CDR2 FNYEAQ come from the germline V gene. This CDR3 spans 14 amino acids. With 4 bases removed from V and 4 bases from J, the gap between germline ends came to 11 bases. The chain's CDR3 is CASSSEGGGNTIYF. The CDR3 DNA follows: TGTGCCAGCAGCTCAGAGGGGGGAGGAAACACCATATATTTT.

In its sample, this clonotype was seen a few times. This chain joins TRBV5-1 and TRBJ1-3; 7 bases line up with TRBD1. V trimming: 4 bases; J trimming: 3 bases; junction bases outside the gene matches: 10. This CDR3 has 16 residues. Germline V CDR1 and CDR2: SGHRS, YFSETQ. CDR3 coding DNA: TGCGCCAGCAGCCGGGGGACAGAGAATTTTGGAAACACCATATATTTT. Amino acid sequence: CASSRGTENFGNTIYF.

The V call is TRBV6-2 or TRBV6-3, the J call TRBJ2-1; the match to TRBD2 covers 15 bases. Germline V lookup: CDR1 MNHEY, CDR2 SVGEGT. Trimming at V came to 4 bases and at J to 4 bases, leaving 2 bases not matched to a gene. The CDR3 runs to 16 residues. The CDR3 DNA reads as TGTGCCAGCAGTTGGACTAGCGGGAGGGCTTACAATGAGCAGTTCTTC. Translating it yields CASSWTSGRAYNEQFF.

This clonotype came up many times. The J gene is TRBJ2-5, the V gene TRBV5-1; the match to TRBD2 covers 11 bases. The CDR3 is 15 amino acids. V lost 2 bases and J lost 0; bases outside the gene matches: 0. The germline gives CDR1 SGHRS, CDR2 YFSETQ. The CDR3 protein is CASSLLAGDQETQYF. The CDR3 DNA sequence: TGCGCCAGCAGCTTACTAGCGGGAGACCAAGAGACCCAGTACTTC.

The chain combines TRBV6-5 with TRBJ1-2; unclear D gene. V was trimmed by 5 bases and J by 4 bases, leaving 17 bases between them. Germline V lookup: CDR1 MNHEY, CDR2 SVGAGI. The CDR3 has 15 amino acids. CDR3 amino acids: CASSAHRSQAYGYTF. CDR3 DNA sequence: TGTGCCAGCAGTGCCCACCGGTCCCAAGCCTATGGCTACACCTTC.

This clonotype was recorded at least ten times. The chain links TRBV20-1 to TRBJ2-1; maybe TRBD1 (7 bases). Trimming took off 5 bases at V and 6 bases at J, with 17 bases between the two ends. This CDR3 contains 14 residues. The V gene's germline CDR1 is DFQATT and CDR2 SNEGSKA (reference sequence). CDR3 loop: CSALDRLRGNEQFF. The CDR3, as DNA: TGCAGTGCTCTGGACAGGCTGCGGGGCAATGAGCAGTTCTTC.